This T cell receptor beta chain appears in the sequencing data of a study of T cell repertoires in cytomegalovirus infection. Study details: Indicated by public TCR beta signatures were CMV infection and matching HLA type. Study outcomes and limitations: The ex vivo response was dominated by HLA-C-restricted CMV-specific TCR beta clonotypes. Pooled public TCR beta family frequency picked out CMV carriers with the relevant HLA.

TCRdb re-analysed the reads in MiXCR, keeping a single row per CDR3 protein. The sample holds some 280,000 distinct CDR3 sequences, roughly 13% seen once. Germline V CDR1 and CDR2: LNHDA, SQIVND (reference sequence). The CDR3 length is 12 residues. V dropped 6 bases and J dropped 6 bases, with 8 bases sitting between them. To note about this clonotype: Antigen unknown.

The chain employs TRBV19 and TRBJ2-2, with D unresolved. The clonotype comes from a human donor in good health (CMV status not recorded). Some clones in this sample may be carry-over from other donors' samples. Sequencing was done on a sample of PBMCs. The CDR3 region is CASRENSGELFF. In DNA form, the CDR3 reads TGTGCCAGTAGGGAGAATTCCGGGGAGCTGTTTTTT.